Listed below are T cell receptor beta chains from one sample, sequenced in a study of shared clonotypes between healthy human individuals. Repertoires were generated with immunoSEQ multiplex PCR, while TCRdb's copy carries only in-frame clones and drops some. Here the sample spans millions of clones, 95% being singletons. Sequencing input: naive CD4+ T cells sorted from blood. These TCRs come from a man between 18 and 35 years old in good health. Each CDR3 is given with its conserved first and last residue. Fields, in order: clone size, D gene, V gene, J gene, CDR3 DNA, CDR3 protein. D genes are given only for firm matches. Size values are once, few and many counts, or a class for expanded clones, and some rows have none.

-	-	TRBV4-2	TRBJ2-7	TGTGCCAGCAGCCAGCTGACTGGACGGCTCGAGCAGTACTTC	CASSQLTGRLEQYF
-	-	TRBV11-2	TRBJ2-7	TGTGCCAGCAGCGAGAGCTGGAGCTCCTACGAGCAGTACTTC	CASSESWSSYEQYF
-	-	TRBV10-3	TRBJ2-7	TGTGCCACATCCGGGACATACTACGAGCAGTACTTC	CATSGTYYEQYF
-	-	TRBV27	TRBJ1-2	TGTGCCAGCAGTGCCCAGGGGATCTATGGCTACACCTTC	CASSAQGIYGYTF
-	-	TRBV7-2	TRBJ1-5	TGTGCCAGCAGCTTAAGAGGATTGGGGCAGCCCCAGCATTTT	CASSLRGLGQPQHF
-	-	TRBV6-1	TRBJ2-7	TGTGCCAGCAGGACAGACTCCTACGAGCAGTACTTC	CASRTDSYEQYF
-	-	TRBV4-1	TRBJ1-1	TGCGCCAGCAGCCACCCTAGGGGCATGAACACTGAAGCTTTCTTT	CASSHPRGMNTEAFF
-	TRBD1	TRBV7-8	TRBJ2-1	TGTGCCAGCAGAACTGGACAGGCACACCAGTCAGAAGAGCAGTTCTTC	CASRTGQAHQSEEQFF
-	TRBD2	TRBV10-2	TRBJ2-6	TGCGCCAGCAGCAGGACTAGCGCTGGTTCCTCTGGGGCCAACGTCCTGACTTTC	CASSRTSAGSSGANVLTF
-	-	TRBV25-1	TRBJ1-4	TGTGCCAGCAGTCCACGGGAAAAACTGTTTTTT	CASSPREKLFF
-	-	TRBV7-2	TRBJ2-4	TGTGCCAGCAGGGAAGGGATAGCCAAAAACATTCAGTACTTC	CASREGIAKNIQYF
-	-	TRBV6-1	TRBJ1-1	TGTGCCAGCAGTAGGGTGGTCACTGAAGCTTTCTTT	CASSRVVTEAFF
few	-	TRBV5-1	TRBJ2-2	TGCGCCAGCAGCTTGGGACAGTCGAACACCGGGGAGCTGTTTTTT	CASSLGQSNTGELFF
-	TRBD2	TRBV6-5	TRBJ2-7	TGTGCCAGCAGTCCGGGGCTAGCGGGGTACGAGCAGTACTTC	CASSPGLAGYEQYF
-	-	TRBV5-1	TRBJ2-3	TGCGCCAGCAGCCGGACAGTCCTCTACACAGATACGCAGTATTTT	CASSRTVLYTDTQYF
-	-	TRBV10-3	TRBJ2-5	TGTGCCATCAGTGAAGGCAGGGGCCAAGAGACCCAGTACTTC	CAISEGRGQETQYF